Listed here is a single TCR beta chain. Produced via immunoSEQ multiplex PCR; TCRdb's table is partial and in-frame only. In the table there are 220,000 or so clones, roughly 89% of which are singletons. Individuals drawn from 24 US areas were roughly 18 to 95 years old. The study assigned cohorts using participant-reported clinical history. The data stem from a study of blood T cell repertoires in COVID-19. Study-wide context: Acute and convalescent COVID-19 specimens originated in the United States, Italy and Spain.

Per germline, CDR1 GTSNPN and CDR2 SVGIG (reference sequence). CDR3 size: 13 residues. The V and J ends lost 4 bases and 7 bases, in that order; junction bases with no gene match: 2. The V gene is TRBV30, the J gene TRBJ1-6, with TRBD1 matching over 9 bases. The sample taken for sequencing was PBMCs or T cells enriched from blood (not recorded which). The sequence derives from a woman in her forties who had recovered from COVID-19. The CDR3 reads CAWTGTGNSPLHF. The CDR3 nucleotides read TGTGCCTGGACCGGGACAGGGAATTCACCCCTCCACTTT.